This T cell receptor (beta chain) was sequenced in a study of radiation and T cells in renal cell carcinoma (dated by TCRdb to between 2020 and 2021). Regarding the study in general: In total, approximately 53 samples underwent TCR beta sequencing: around 25 tumors plus 27 peripheral blood samples. A total of roughly 3,900,000 unique CDR3 nucleotide sequences, encoding 2.5 million to 3 million unique CDR3 amino acid sequences, were found across all 50 or so samples. The last blood draw happened 4 weeks after radiation, timed to coincide with nephrectomy. Study-wide conclusions, independent of this receptor: Changes in the blood repertoire were not tracked past 4 weeks after treatment. Because the trial had a single-armed design, the trial could not examine how radiation dose or scheduling affected the TCR repertoire. Because no pretreatment tumor biopsies were available, whether clonotypes were present in the tumor at baseline could not be determined. Top tumor clonotypes rose in blood from baseline to 2 weeks post-radiation, then contracted by 4 weeks, suggesting transient expansion of tumor-resident clones.

The germline ends are 15 bases apart after V is trimmed by 4 bases and J by 8 bases. Its CDR3 holds 14 amino acids, cysteine through phenylalanine. CDR3 DNA is the only sequence kept; it has 42 bases, read in frame from the first base. In the germline V gene, CDR1 corresponds to KGHSH and CDR2 to LQKENI. TCR beta libraries were generated from genomic DNA with the immunoSEQ kit, following the manufacturer's recommendations. Library preparation used a first multiplex PCR with proprietary primers, then a second PCR adding unique barcodes, with bead cleanups after each round. Each sample batch included a kit-provided positive control reaction and a negative control reaction. The final libraries were assessed on an Agilent 4200 TapeStation D1000 ScreenTape, pooled by volume, and quantified by qPCR. An Illumina NextSeq500 fitted with a MidOutput 150-cycle cartridge performed the sequencing, running 156 Read1 cycles and 15 Index1 cycles with the kit's custom primers. The pooled library was loaded at roughly 1 pM, with an approximately 20% PhiX control spiked in. The study's processing was this. Vendor-processed data were analyzed in R, with a clonotype defined as all T cells sharing the same CDR3 nucleotide sequence. For clone abundance analyses, frequencies were normalized to the 10,000 most abundant clones per sample. Public T cell clones, which averaged fewer than five per sample, were removed prior to analysis. A difference in abundance of at least 32-fold between compartments was used to define tumor-enriched and baseline blood-enriched clonotypes. A beta-binomial differential abundance model was used to identify clonotypes that were expanded or contracted between blood time points. The Baroni-Urbani and Buser coefficient was used to measure tumor-blood repertoire similarity, and groups were compared with two-tailed Wilcoxon tests in R. TCRdb obtained this table from immuneACCESS and retained in-frame rearrangements with V and J assigned. These tables miss some clones; where compared with another copy, unresolved V genes account for less than half of the shortfall, and the remainder is unexplained. For V, J and clone size, that table is used; D and trimming come from the DNA. In this sample the table shows roughly 58,000 clones, about 74% of which occur a single time. The top ten constitute approximately 6.6% of the sample.

Explained via the paper, the time point label denotes: blood 4 weeks post-SBRT, at nephrectomy. The sample's treatment or condition label, decoded: 15 Gy SBRT to primary tumor, nephrectomy 4 weeks later. Samples came from a clinical trial, in which primary renal cell carcinomas received 15 Gy stereotactic body radiation therapy followed by nephrectomy 4 weeks later. To follow tumor-enriched clonotypes, peripheral blood was collected serially from radiation-treated patients at baseline and again at 2 weeks and 4 weeks after SBRT. All patients had renal cell carcinoma with clear cell pathology. The QIAamp DNA Blood Mini Kit (Qiagen) was used to prepare genomic DNA for TCR sequencing. Samples were included in the analyses only if all quality control checks were passed. The sample holds one count of this clone. Its antigen target is currently unknown. Qualities for individual bases were not recorded, and no much larger clone is one base off.

The chain was built from TRBV18 and TRBJ2-1, with TRBD2 perhaps the D gene, on 5 matching bases. The receptor was isolated from a man aged 55-75 years with renal cell carcinoma. Sequences were derived from blood, sampled from a patient whose treatment included radiotherapy and nephrectomy. CDR3 protein: CASSQTGIGYEQFF. The DNA sequence follows: TGTGCCAGCTCACAGACGGGGATTGGGTATGAGCAGTTCTTC.